This TCR beta chain came from a study of T cell responses to AZD1222 COVID-19 vaccine. Profiled with immunoSEQ multiplex PCR; TCRdb holds only in-frame clones, not every one. The sample has some 150,000 clones, around 87% seen once. In germline, CDR1 is KGHSH, CDR2 LQKENI. The germline V and J ends were trimmed by 3 bases and 4 bases, with 13 bases remaining between them. This CDR3 is built from 15 residues. Sequencing was performed on peripheral blood, taken 28 days after the second AZD1222 dose. This TCR came from an adult who received the AZD1222 COVID-19 vaccine. The chain uses TRBV18 and TRBJ1-5, with a possible D match to TRBD1 (6 bases). CDR3 sequence (DNA): TGTGCCAGCTCACCGGAGACGGGGGCAAATCAGCCCCAGCATTTT. It encodes CASSPETGANQPQHF.